These 21 T cell receptor beta chains originate from one sample sequenced in a study of blood T cell repertoires in COVID-19. TCRdb's copy holds only in-frame clones and misses some; the assay was immunoSEQ multiplex PCR. The table records approximately 250,000 clones, 85% of them present only once. Sequences were obtained from peripheral blood. The receptors were gathered from a man aged 50 to 59 with COVID-19, enrolled during active disease.

V usage is TRBV5-4 and J usage is TRBJ1-5, with TRBD1 matching 10 bases. The CDR3 contains 14 residues. V was pared by 4 bases and J by 7 bases, with 5 bases of the junction left unmatched. Germline V gene lookup returns CDR1 SGHNT and CDR2 YYREEE (reference sequence). The CDR3 sequence is CASSAGTGVQPQHF. CDR3 sequence (DNA): TGTGCCAGCAGCGCCGGGACAGGGGTACAGCCCCAGCATTTT.

This chain connects TRBV5-4 to TRBJ2-1; 9 bases agree with TRBD2. The V gene's germline CDR1 is SGHNT and CDR2 YYREEE (reference sequence). Losses at the gene ends were 0 bases for V and 4 bases for J; bases not matched to a gene: 2. This CDR3 is 15 amino acids long. The CDR3 region is CASSLAAGGYNEQFF. DNA of the CDR3: TGTGCCAGCAGCTTGGCAGCGGGGGGTTACAATGAGCAGTTCTTC.

The chain carries TRBV5-1 and TRBJ2-7, with 7 bases identical to TRBD1. CDR1 is SGHRS, CDR2 YFSETQ, per germline. V was clipped by 0 bases and J by 3 bases; unmatched bases: 9. This CDR3 is built from 16 residues. The chain's CDR3 is CASSLAGWTGIYEQYF. The CDR3 nucleotides read TGCGCCAGCAGCTTGGCCGGTTGGACAGGCATCTACGAGCAGTACTTC.

V and J are TRBV4-1 and TRBJ1-2, with D perhaps TRBD1 (6 bases). CDR1 is MGHRA, CDR2 YSYEKL, per germline. This CDR3 is 20 amino acids long. The ends were cut back, 1 base at V and 2 bases at J, with 26 bases in the middle. CDR3 coding DNA: TGCGCCAGCAGCCAAGGTAGGGCCAGGACAGAGGGCTCCAACAACTATGGCTACACCTTC. This encodes CASSQGRARTEGSNNYGYTF.

The V gene is TRBV6-2 or TRBV6-3, the J gene TRBJ2-3; perhaps TRBD2 as D (6 bases). Trimming cost V 1 base and J 1 base, with 15 bases left between them. The CDR3 extends over 17 amino acids. The germline V gene encodes CDR1 MNHEY and CDR2 SVGEGT. The CDR3 DNA sequence: TGTGCCAGCAGTTACTTAACCGGGACTCCCGGCACAGATACGCAGTATTTT. Its protein product is CASSYLTGTPGTDTQYF.

This chain links TRBV9 with TRBJ2-2, with a possible D match to TRBD1 (6 bases). The CDR3 is 14 amino acids. Trimming took 3 bases from V and 3 from J, leaving 9 bases between them. Per germline, CDR1 SGDLS and CDR2 YYNGEE. The CDR3 is CASSGRQDTGELFF. CDR3 DNA: TGTGCCAGCAGCGGACGACAGGACACCGGGGAGCTGTTTTTT.

The rearrangement joins TRBV7-9 to TRBJ1-5; 10 nucleotides align to TRBD1. Germline-derived CDR1 and CDR2 are SEHNR and FQNEAQ (reference sequence). Unmatched junction bases numbered 11, after V lost 3 bases and J lost 0 bases. The length of the CDR3 is 19 residues. The CDR3 sequence is CASSFVVRQGADSNQPQHF. In nucleotides, the CDR3 is TGTGCCAGCAGCTTTGTCGTGAGACAGGGGGCCGATAGCAATCAGCCCCAGCATTTT.

This clone was recorded a few times. The chain couples TRBV30 to TRBJ1-6; D call uncertain. Trimming pared 2 bases from V and 5 bases from J, leaving 16 bases between. This CDR3 comprises 16 residues. Per germline, CDR1 GTSNPN and CDR2 SVGIG (reference sequence). The CDR3 loop reads CAWSRENRLNNSPLHF. CDR3 DNA sequence: TGTGCCTGGAGTAGGGAGAACCGATTGAATAATTCACCCCTCCACTTT.

The chain employs TRBV4-3 and TRBJ2-2, with TRBD1 as a possible D gene (5 bases). V shed 0 bases and J shed 8 bases, with 13 bases lying between them. The CDR3 has 15 amino acids. Per the germline V gene, CDR1 is LGHNA and CDR2 is YSLEER. The CDR3 DNA reads TGCGCCAGCAGCCAAGATATTGGGTACAGGGGGGAGCTGTTTTTT. Amino acid sequence: CASSQDIGYRGELFF.

CDR3 sequence reads: CASTGVGAGVIEQYF. The CDR3 DNA is TGTGCCAGCACTGGGGTCGGAGCGGGGGTGATCGAGCAGTACTTC. The chain employs TRBV7-9 and TRBJ2-7; 8 bases agree with TRBD2. The CDR3 has 15 amino acids. The V segment lost 7 bases and the J segment 6 bases; nucleotides outside the gene matches: 14. Germline CDR1 and CDR2: SEHNR and FQNEAQ (reference sequence).

The CDR3 loop reads CASSEAGQGAQIV. The CDR3 bases are TGTGCCAGCAGTGAAGCGGGACAGGGGGCGCAAATCGTC. This chain joins TRBV6-1 and TRBJ2-7, with 12 nucleotides matching TRBD1. Germline loops: CDR1 MNHNS, CDR2 SASEGT. The CDR3 is made up of 13 amino acids.

CDR3 sequence: CASSLLPNLDYGYTF. As DNA, the CDR3 is TGCGCCAGCAGCTTGCTCCCCAACTTGGACTATGGCTACACCTTC. The chain links TRBV5-1 to TRBJ1-2; D gene ambiguous. The CDR3 is made up of 15 amino acids. Germline CDR1 is SGHRS and CDR2 is YFSETQ. Trimming removed 1 base at V and 3 bases at J, with 13 bases between.

This chain joins TRBV6-1 and TRBJ1-2; 7 bases align to TRBD1. Germline loops: CDR1 MNHNS, CDR2 SASEGT. Trimming cost V 0 bases and J 5 bases; bases outside gene matches: 9. The CDR3 runs to 16 residues. The CDR3 sequence is CASSEAYTGVHYGYTF. The DNA for the CDR3 is TGTGCCAGCAGTGAAGCTTACACAGGGGTCCATTATGGCTACACCTTC.

CDR3 amino acids: CASSPGLPTYNEQFF. CDR3 bases: TGTGCCAGCAGCCCGGGACTGCCCACCTACAATGAGCAGTTCTTC. The rearrangement joins TRBV7-3 to TRBJ2-1; D might be TRBD2 (6 bases). CDR1 SGHTA and CDR2 FQGTGA come from the germline V gene. The CDR3 totals 15 residues. V lost 5 bases, J lost 2 bases, and 13 bases lay in between.

This clone was counted many times. The V gene is TRBV4-3, the J gene TRBJ2-7; TRBD1 agrees at 7 bases. Losses at the gene ends were 3 bases for V and 1 base for J; bases not matched to a gene: 3. The CDR3 has 14 residues. Germline-derived CDR1 and CDR2 are LGHNA and YSLEER. The CDR3 DNA sequence: TGCGCCAGCAGCCAGGGGACAGAGTCCTACGAGCAGTACTTC. Translation: CASSQGTESYEQYF.

The chain uses TRBV5-4 and TRBJ2-6, with 8 bases matching TRBD1. This CDR3 region has 15 residues. In germline, CDR1 is SGHNT, CDR2 YYREEE (reference sequence). The ends lost 3 bases at V and 6 bases at J; junction bases unmatched: 5. CDR3 in DNA: TGTGCCAGCAGCTCTCAGGGGGCAGTGGCCAACGTCCTGACTTTC. It specifies CASSSQGAVANVLTF.

The rearrangement uses TRBV2 and TRBJ1-2, with 7 bases lining up with TRBD1. Germline loops: CDR1 SNHLY, CDR2 FYNNEI. With 6 bases clipped from V and 4 bases from J, the junction kept 5 bases outside the gene matches. The CDR3 spans 13 residues. CDR3 DNA: TGTGCCAGCAGAAGGGACAGTACCTATGGCTACACCTTC. It encodes CASRRDSTYGYTF. Combining the CDR3 with reference TRBV2 and TRBJ1-2 gives the whole variable domain EPEVTQTPSHQVTQMGQEVILRCVPISNHLYFYWYRQILGQKVEFLVSFYNNEISEKSEIFDDQFSVERPDGSNFTLKIRSTKLEDSAMYFCASRRDSTYGYTFGSGTRLTVV.

This chain links TRBV28 with TRBJ1-1, with TRBD1 matching over 7 bases. There are 15 residues in the CDR3. Losses at the gene ends were 6 bases for V and 5 bases for J; bases not matched to a gene: 12. Germline V gene sequence: CDR1 MDHEN, CDR2 SYDVKM. Here the CDR3 reads CASRVGRAGGTEAFF. The DNA of the CDR3 is TGTGCCAGCAGGGTTGGTCGGGCAGGGGGGACTGAAGCTTTCTTT.

The chain combines TRBV28 with TRBJ2-5, with 11 bases fitting TRBD2. J lost 4 bases, V lost 5 bases, and 9 bases had no gene match. The CDR3 loop spans 16 amino acids. Germline assignment: CDR1 MDHEN and CDR2 SYDVKM. The CDR3 DNA reads TGTGCCAGCAGTAACTTATTAGCGGGGGGGCCAGAGACCCAGTACTTC. Amino acids: CASSNLLAGGPETQYF.

The chain couples TRBV18 to TRBJ1-5, with D tentatively TRBD1 (6 bases). Trimming took off 5 bases at V and 3 bases at J, with 8 bases between the two ends. Looked up from germline, CDR1 is KGHSH and CDR2 is LQKENI. The CDR3 runs 13 residues. The DNA of the CDR3 is TGTGCCAGCTCAAGACAGGTCAATCAGCCCCAGCATTTT. Residues: CASSRQVNQPQHF.

The chain links TRBV11-1 to TRBJ2-4; 8 nucleotides match TRBD2. Germline-derived CDR1 and CDR2 are SGHAT and FQDESV (reference sequence). The CDR3 covers 14 residues. The junction had 11 bases not matched to a gene; V was cut back by 8 bases and J by 8 bases. The CDR3 nucleotides are TGTGCCAGCTCATCAGCGGGGGTGAAGGACATTCAGTACTTC. It yields the protein CASSSAGVKDIQYF.